Below, one TCR beta chain is given with its context. Antigen: not known. Other DNA variants within this sample encode the same CDR3. TCRdb keeps only in-frame clones here, not all; method: immunoSEQ multiplex PCR. The table records about 2 million clones, roughly 95% of them present only once. V was pared by 0 bases and J by 2 bases, with 2 bases between. Germline CDR1 reads SGHTA; CDR2 reads FQGNSA. The CDR3 totals 14 residues. This entry comes from a study of shared clonotypes between healthy human individuals. Study outcomes and limitations: Depth of sequencing was expected to influence donor clonotype sharing.

Sequencing was performed on naive CD4+ T cells sorted from blood. Subset defined: CD45RA+ positively selected. This sequence joins TRBV7-2 and TRBJ2-6; D remains unclear. The clonotype comes from a man younger than 30 in good health. The CDR3 DNA reads TGTGCCAGCAGCTTAGCTACTGGGGCCAACGTCCTGACTTTC. This gives the protein CASSLATGANVLTF.